Shown below are 5 T cell receptor beta chains from a single sample sequenced in a study of T-cell reconstitution after alpha-beta-depleted transplantation in children. The TCRbeta library was prepared with unique molecular identifiers. Using its own MiXCR run on the PCR reads, TCRdb lists one record per CDR3 protein. The profile shows more than 7,500 distinct CDR3 sequences, roughly 14% of them singletons. The starting material was PBMCs, mostly from graft donor cells, obtained 60 days after TCRalphabeta/CD19-depleted stem cell transplant. These receptors originate from a male patient aged 10-17 years who had a stem cell transplant for acute lymphoblastic leukemia, so the T cells may come from the graft donor.

In DNA form, the CDR3 reads TGTGCCAGCAGCTTAGGGGTAAGAGCGGGAGTTCCCTACGAGCAGTACTTC. It specifies CASSLGVRAGVPYEQYF. The chain is built from TRBV7-2 and TRBJ2-7, with 8 bases matching TRBD2. Per the germline V gene, CDR1 is SGHTA and CDR2 is FQGNSA. The junction had 10 bases not matched to a gene; V was cut back by 1 base and J by 2 bases. This CDR3 region has 17 residues.

This clonotype has ten or more counts. The chain joins TRBV6-5 to TRBJ2-7, with 10 bases aligning to TRBD2. V trimming: 0 bases; J trimming: 1 base; junction bases outside the gene matches: 3. The CDR3 has 16 amino acids. Per the germline V gene, CDR1 is MNHEY and CDR2 is SVGAGI. This CDR3 is CASSYSRTSGSYEQYF. The CDR3 DNA follows: TGTGCCAGCAGTTACTCGAGGACTAGCGGTTCCTACGAGCAGTACTTC.

The sample holds many counts of this clonotype. The V call is TRBV19, the J call TRBJ2-3; 10 bases map to TRBD2. The V segment lost 4 bases and the J segment 7 bases; nucleotides outside the gene matches: 17. The V gene's germline CDR1 is LNHDA and CDR2 SQIVND (reference sequence). This CDR3 has 18 residues. CDR3 DNA sequence: TGTGCCAGTAGTAAGGGAGGCCCTAGCGGGAGTTTCGCAAATACGCAGTATTTT. The encoded protein is CASSKGGPSGSFANTQYF.

This clonotype was counted many times. This sequence joins TRBV7-9 and TRBJ1-2; D ambiguous. The germline V gene has CDR1 SEHNR and CDR2 FQNEAQ (reference sequence). The CDR3 spans 14 residues. Deletions cut 0 bases from V and 4 bases from J, with 9 bases between. For the CDR3, the DNA is TGTGCCAGCAGCTTAGCCCGGGCGGGCTATGGCTACACCTTC. Protein product: CASSLARAGYGYTF.

This clonotype was seen ten or more times. This sequence joins TRBV12-3 or TRBV12-4 and TRBJ1-2; TRBD1 might be the D (6 bases). The CDR3 spans 15 residues. With 5 bases removed from V and 4 bases from J, the gap between germline ends came to 17 bases. The CDR3 DNA reads as TGTGCCAGCAGTCAGGGGCAGGGAAGAGTCTATGGCTACACCTTC. Protein product: CASSQGQGRVYGYTF.